This section outlines one T cell receptor (beta chain) sequence together with its context. This sample is drawn from a study of T cells in tumors and immune-related adverse events. Germline V CDR1 and CDR2: SGHAT, FQNNGV. The CDR3 extends over 16 amino acids. V trimming: 1 base; J trimming: 4 bases; junction bases outside the gene matches: 3. The repertoire was sequenced with immunoSEQ multiplex PCR; TCRdb's copy has only in-frame clones and lacks some. The sample includes approximately 8,300 clones, 94% seen only once; the top ten take 2% to 2.5%. Specimen: lymph node tissue, collected from a patient treated with anti-PD-1 therapy. The rearrangement uses TRBV11-2 and TRBJ2-5; 13 positions agree with TRBD2. The TCR sequence derives from a female donor with metastatic renal cell carcinoma. Here the CDR3 DNA reads TGTGCCAGCAGCTTAGGACTAGCGGGGGGTTTAGAGACCCAGTACTTC. It specifies CASSLGLAGGLETQYF.